This entry is about one T cell receptor beta chain. No cognate antigen has been identified for it. The input lacks base qualities; no much larger clone sits a single base away. The sequencer listed for this sample is Illumina NovaSeq 6000. cDNA libraries for TCRalpha and TCRbeta were prepared by 5'RACE using constant-segment primers, with sample barcodes and unique molecular identifiers added. Trizol reagent was used to extract RNA from every sample. Library amplification was performed in two PCR steps, and a second sample barcode and Illumina TruSeq adapters were introduced in the second step. Sequencing of libraries was performed on an Illumina NovaSeq with 2 x 150 bp paired-end reads. Processing in the source paper ran as follows. Reads were demultiplexed and collapsed into UMI-guided consensus sequences with migec v1.2.7. Using mixcr v2.1.11, UMI consensuses were aligned to TRA and TRB V and J templates and then assembled into clonotypes. Clonotypes were classified as expanded or contracted when called significant by both edgeR and NoisET, with noise models trained on biological replicates. For edgeR calls, a false discovery rate-adjusted p below 0.01 and a log2 fold-change threshold of 1 were applied. As an exploratory analysis of dynamics, PCA with hierarchical clustering was applied to max-normalized trajectories of the 1000 most abundant clonotypes. Each responding clone was given a CD4 or CD8 phenotype based on the CD4+ and CD8+ repertoires, which had been sequenced separately. The raw public reads went through TCRdb reprocessing: fastp at Q25, MiXCR clone calling, in-frame beta chains kept. Records with the same CDR3 protein are collapsed into one entry carrying the most frequent genes and DNA. What appears here as the V and J calls and clone size reflects TCRdb's work, not the paper's. Here the sample has about half a million distinct CDR3 sequences; approximately 18% occur a single time. Jointly, the top ten make up about 12% of the sample.

The data derive from a study of T-cell memory formation after mild COVID-19 (dated by TCRdb to 2020 to 2023). Context from the whole study: TCR sequence clusters from the two donors were largely donor specific. The cohort was made up of two young adult volunteers, one female and one male, who were previously healthy. In a couple of donors, T-cell clones that expanded and contracted after mild COVID-19 were followed by sequencing TCRalpha and TCRbeta repertoires longitudinally. Summary of the overall study and its limitations: The detection of some responding clones in pre-infection memory suggests that pre-existing cross-reactive memory T cells joined the SARS-CoV-2 response. The study included only a couple of mild cases, and larger cohorts that include severe cases with pre-infection samples were judged to be necessary. Clones that contracted from day 15 to 85 showed balanced CD4/CD8 phenotypes, whereas a second wave of clones that expanded from day 15 to 37 leaned towards CD4+. Contracting CD4+ clones were located mainly in the CM and EM memory subsets, whereas CD8+ clones were found to be enriched in EMRA. SARS-CoV-2 specificity was not confirmed for the second-wave clones peaking on day 37.

The CDR3 holds 13 amino acids from the cysteine to the phenylalanine. Only the CDR3 region is kept as DNA, spanning 39 bases read in frame from base 1. As encoded in the germline V gene (reference sequence), CDR1 is MNHNY while CDR2 is SVGAGI. Ends trimmed: V by 2 bases, J by 15 bases; bases unmatched to a gene: 10. Ficoll-Paque density gradient centrifugation was the method used to isolate PBMCs. Sequencing was done on a sample of PBMCs or a T cell subset sorted from them (not recorded which). The source is an adult woman who had mild COVID-19 (a few samples of this study predate the infection). The sample titles of this study are shuffled in the database, so cell type and time point are left out; the donor was told from shared clones. The V gene is TRBV6-6 and the J gene is TRBJ2-1; TRBD1 aligns with 7 central bases. The CDR3 has the sequence CASSYENGDRRFF. The DNA is as follows: TGTGCCAGCAGTTACGAGAATGGGGACAGAAGGTTCTTC.